The source of this TCR beta chain is a study of cytomegalovirus exposure and HLA in healthy donors. PCR was performed using 60 Vbeta and 13 Jbeta primers. Assay used: immunoSEQ multiplex PCR; TCRdb lists only in-frame clones, some missing. The sample lists about 160,000 clones, approximately 76% occurring once. CDR1 is SEHNR and CDR2 is FQNEAQ in the germline V gene (reference sequence). The CDR3 runs to 14 residues. Concerning this clone: One end of the junction does not line up with germline, which may come from a read error.

The source material was PBMCs. This clonotype originated in a man aged 55-75 years in good health and CMV-seronegative. The genes are TRBV7-9 and TRBJ2-7; 9 bases line up with TRBD2. The CDR3 loop is CSSSLAGGPGEQYF. CDR3 bases: TGTTCCAGCAGCTTGGCGGGAGGGCCCGGGGAGCAGTACTTC.